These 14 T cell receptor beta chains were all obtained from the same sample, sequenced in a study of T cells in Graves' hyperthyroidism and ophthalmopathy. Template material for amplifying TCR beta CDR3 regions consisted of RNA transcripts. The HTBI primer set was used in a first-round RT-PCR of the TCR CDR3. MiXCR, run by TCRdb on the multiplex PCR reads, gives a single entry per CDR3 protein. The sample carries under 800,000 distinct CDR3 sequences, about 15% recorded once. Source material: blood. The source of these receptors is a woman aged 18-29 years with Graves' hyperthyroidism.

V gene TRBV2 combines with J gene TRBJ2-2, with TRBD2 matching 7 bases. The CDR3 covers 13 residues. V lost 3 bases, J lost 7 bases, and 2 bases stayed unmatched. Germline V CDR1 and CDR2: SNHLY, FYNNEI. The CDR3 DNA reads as TGTGCCAGCAGTGACAGGGAGGGCGGGGAGCTGTTTTTT. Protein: CASSDREGGELFF.

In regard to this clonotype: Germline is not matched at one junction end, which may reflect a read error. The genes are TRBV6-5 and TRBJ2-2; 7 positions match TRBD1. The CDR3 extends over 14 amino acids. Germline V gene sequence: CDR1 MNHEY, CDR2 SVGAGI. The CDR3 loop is CASSYGTDTGELSF. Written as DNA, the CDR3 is TGTGCCAGCAGTTACGGGACAGACACCGGGGAGCTGTCTTTT.

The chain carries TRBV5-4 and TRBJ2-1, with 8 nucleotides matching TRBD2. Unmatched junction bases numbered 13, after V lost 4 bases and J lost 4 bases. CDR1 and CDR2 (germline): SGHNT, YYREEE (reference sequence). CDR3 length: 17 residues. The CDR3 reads CASSLPPGTRGYNEQFF. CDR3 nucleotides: TGTGCCAGCAGCCTTCCCCCCGGGACTAGAGGGTACAATGAGCAGTTCTTC.

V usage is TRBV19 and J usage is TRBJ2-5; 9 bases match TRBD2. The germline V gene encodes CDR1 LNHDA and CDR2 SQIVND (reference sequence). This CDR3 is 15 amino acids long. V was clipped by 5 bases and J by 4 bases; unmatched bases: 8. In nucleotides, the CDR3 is TGTGCCAGTAGTTACAGCGGGAGGTTAGGAGAGACCCAGTACTTC. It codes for CASSYSGRLGETQYF.

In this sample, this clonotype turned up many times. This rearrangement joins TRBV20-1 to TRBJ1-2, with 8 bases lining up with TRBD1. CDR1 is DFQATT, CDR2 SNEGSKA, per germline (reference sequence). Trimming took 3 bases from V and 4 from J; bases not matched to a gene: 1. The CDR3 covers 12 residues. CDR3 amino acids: CSASTGGYGYTF. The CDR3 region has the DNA TGCAGTGCTAGTACAGGGGGCTATGGCTACACCTTC.

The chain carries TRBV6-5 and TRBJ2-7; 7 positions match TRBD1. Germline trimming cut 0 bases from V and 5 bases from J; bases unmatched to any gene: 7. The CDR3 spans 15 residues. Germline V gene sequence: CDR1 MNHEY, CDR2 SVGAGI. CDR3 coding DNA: TGTGCCAGCAGTTACTCCCCCCGGGACAGTAACGAGCAGTACTTC. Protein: CASSYSPRDSNEQYF.

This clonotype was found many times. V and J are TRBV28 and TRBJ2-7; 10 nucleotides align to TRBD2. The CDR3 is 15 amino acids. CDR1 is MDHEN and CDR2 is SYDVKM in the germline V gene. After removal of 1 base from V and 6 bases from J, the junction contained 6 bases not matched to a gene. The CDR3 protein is CASSLLASGSFEQYF. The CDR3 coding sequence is TGTGCCAGCAGTTTATTAGCTAGCGGGAGTTTCGAGCAGTACTTC.

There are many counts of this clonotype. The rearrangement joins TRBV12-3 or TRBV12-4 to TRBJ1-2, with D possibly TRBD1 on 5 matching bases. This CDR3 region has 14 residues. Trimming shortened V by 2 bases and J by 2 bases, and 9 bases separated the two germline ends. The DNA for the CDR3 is TGTGCCAGCAGTTTAACAGGATCGAACTATGGCTACACCTTC. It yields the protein CASSLTGSNYGYTF.

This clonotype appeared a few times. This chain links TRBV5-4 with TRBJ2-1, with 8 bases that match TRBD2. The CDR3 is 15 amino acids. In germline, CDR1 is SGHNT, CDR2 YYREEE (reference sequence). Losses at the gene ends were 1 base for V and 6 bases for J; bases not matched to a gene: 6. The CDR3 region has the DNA TGTGCCAGCAGCTTGAACAGCGGGAGAGGCAATGAGCAGTTCTTC. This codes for CASSLNSGRGNEQFF.

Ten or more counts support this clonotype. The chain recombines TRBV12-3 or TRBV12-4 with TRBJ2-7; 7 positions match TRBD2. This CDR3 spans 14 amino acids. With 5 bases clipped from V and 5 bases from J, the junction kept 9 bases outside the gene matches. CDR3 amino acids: CASSPGRALDEQYF. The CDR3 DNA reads TGTGCCAGCAGTCCGGGGAGGGCCTTGGACGAGCAGTACTTC.

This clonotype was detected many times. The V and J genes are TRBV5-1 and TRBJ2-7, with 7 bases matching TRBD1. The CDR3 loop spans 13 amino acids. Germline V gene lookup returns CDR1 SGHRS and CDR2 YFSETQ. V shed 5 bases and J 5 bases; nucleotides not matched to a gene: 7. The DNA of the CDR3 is TGCGCCAGCAGTGTACAGGGGTCCAACGAGCAGTACTTC. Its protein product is CASSVQGSNEQYF.

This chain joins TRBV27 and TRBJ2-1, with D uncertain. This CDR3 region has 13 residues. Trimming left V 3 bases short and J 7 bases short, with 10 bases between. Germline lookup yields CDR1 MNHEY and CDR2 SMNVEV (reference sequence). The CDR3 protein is CASSFSLYNEQFF. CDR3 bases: TGTGCCAGCAGTTTCTCACTATATAATGAGCAGTTCTTC.

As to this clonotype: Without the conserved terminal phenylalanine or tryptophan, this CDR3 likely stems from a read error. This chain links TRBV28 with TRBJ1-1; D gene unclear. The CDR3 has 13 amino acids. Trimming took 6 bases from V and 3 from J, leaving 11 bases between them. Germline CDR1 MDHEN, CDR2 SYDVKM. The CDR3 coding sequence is TGTGCCAGCAGCCGCGACCGTTACACTGAAGCTTTCCTT. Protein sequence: CASSRDRYTEAFL.

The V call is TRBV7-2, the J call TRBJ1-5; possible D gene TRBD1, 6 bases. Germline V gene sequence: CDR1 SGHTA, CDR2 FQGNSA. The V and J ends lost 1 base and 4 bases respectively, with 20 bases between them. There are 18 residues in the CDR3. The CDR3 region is CASSLVGLEGVGNQPQHF. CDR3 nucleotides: TGTGCCAGCAGCTTAGTCGGGCTTGAGGGGGTTGGGAATCAGCCCCAGCATTTT.